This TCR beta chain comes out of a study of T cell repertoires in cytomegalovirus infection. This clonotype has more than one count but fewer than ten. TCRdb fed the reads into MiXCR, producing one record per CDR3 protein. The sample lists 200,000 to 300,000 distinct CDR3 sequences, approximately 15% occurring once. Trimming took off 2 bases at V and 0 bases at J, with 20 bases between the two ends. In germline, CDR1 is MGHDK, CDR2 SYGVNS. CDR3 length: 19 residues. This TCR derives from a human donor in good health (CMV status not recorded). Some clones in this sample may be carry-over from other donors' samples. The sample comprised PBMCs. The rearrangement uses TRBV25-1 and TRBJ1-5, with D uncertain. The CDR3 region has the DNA TGTGCCAGCAGTGAAAAACCCTTCGCTACCCGTTATAGCAATCAGCCCCAGCATTTT. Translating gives CASSEKPFATRYSNQPQHF.